This T cell receptor beta chain was documented in a study of blood T cell repertoires in COVID-19. The overall study: Samples taken during acute and convalescent COVID-19 were collected in the United States, Italy and Spain. T cells, B-cell-depleted T cells, or PBMCs supplied cDNA or gDNA.

Note on this clone: A junction end diverges from the germline sequence, so it may reflect a read error.

In the original workflow: The assay estimated nucleated cells by amplifying reference gene primers. Clones were read by immunoSEQ multiplex PCR, and TCRdb kept only the in-frame ones, dropping some. V, J and clone size derive from that table, while D and trimming were established from the DNA sequence. The sample carries about 190,000 clones, 80% to 95% recorded once. CDR1 MNHNY and CDR2 SVGAGI come from the germline V gene (reference sequence). This CDR3 comprises 12 residues. The sequence was obtained from a man between 45 and 60 years old with acute or convalescent COVID-19. The chain combines TRBV6-6 with TRBJ1-2; TRBD1 is a possible D gene (5 bases). The source material was peripheral blood. The CDR3 sequence: CASSYSDRGRVF. CDR3 sequence (DNA): TGTGCCAGCAGTTACTCGGATAGGGGTCGGGTCTTC.